This T cell receptor (beta chain) was identified in a study of blood T cell repertoires in COVID-19. Study background: Sample material is recorded as cDNA or gDNA derived from T cells, B-cell-depleted T cells, or PBMCs.

All enrollees were about 18 to 95 years old and from 24 US areas. In assigning cohorts, the study relied on participant-reported clinical history. People in the exposed group encountered a COVID-19 case within 2 weeks before entering the study. Assay: immunoSEQ multiplex PCR; the TCRdb copy retains only in-frame clones and omits some. The sample contains under 450,000 clones, 90% to 95% of which appear only once. Germline CDR1 SGHNT, CDR2 YYREEE (reference sequence). With 4 bases removed from V and 6 bases from J, the gap between germline ends came to 14 bases. This CDR3 has 14 residues. The material sequenced was PBMCs or T cells enriched from blood (not recorded which). This rearrangement joins TRBV5-4 to TRBJ2-1; D is perhaps TRBD2 (6 bases). The TCR sequence derives from a woman aged 40 to 50 who had been exposed to COVID-19. The CDR3 reads CASSRLLARNEQFF. The CDR3 DNA reads TGTGCCAGCAGCCGCCTCCTAGCGCGCAATGAGCAGTTCTTC.